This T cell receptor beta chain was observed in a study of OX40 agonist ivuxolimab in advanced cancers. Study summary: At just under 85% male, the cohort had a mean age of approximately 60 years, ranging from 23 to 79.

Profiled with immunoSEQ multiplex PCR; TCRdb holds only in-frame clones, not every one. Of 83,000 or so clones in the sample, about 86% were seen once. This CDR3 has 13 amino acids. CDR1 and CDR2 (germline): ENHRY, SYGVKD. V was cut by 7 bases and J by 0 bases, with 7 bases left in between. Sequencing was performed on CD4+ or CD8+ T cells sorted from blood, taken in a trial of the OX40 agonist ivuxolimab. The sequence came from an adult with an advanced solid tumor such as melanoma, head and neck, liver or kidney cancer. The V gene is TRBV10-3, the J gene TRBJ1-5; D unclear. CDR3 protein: CAIKQDSNQPQHF. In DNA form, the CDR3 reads TGTGCCATCAAGCAGGATAGCAATCAGCCCCAGCATTTT.